There are a few counts of the clone carrying this TCR beta chain. The CDR3 has 11 amino acids. V shed 5 bases and J shed 4 bases, with 8 bases lying between them. Per the germline V gene, CDR1 is GTSNPN and CDR2 is SVGIG (reference sequence). The data stem from a study of cytotoxic CD8 clonotypes in ibrutinib-treated CLL. Overall study: Outcomes included approximately 25 partial and 2 complete responses; after median around 5.5 years, roughly 14 stayed remitted and roughly twelve progressed.

The method was immunoSEQ multiplex PCR; TCRdb's version includes in-frame clones alone and lacks a portion of them. Altogether approximately 23,000 clones are present, approximately 72% being singletons, with the ten largest covering approximately 7.2%. The rearrangement joins TRBV30 to TRBJ1-1, with D uncertain. Sequencing was performed on PBMCs, taken before ibrutinib treatment. This clonotype was sampled from a human donor with chronic lymphocytic leukemia. CDR3 nucleotides: TGTGCCTGGGTACAGTTCACTGAAGCTTTCTTT. Its translation is CAWVQFTEAFF.